Sequencing of this T cell receptor (beta chain) was carried out in a study of shared clonotypes between healthy human individuals. Assay used: immunoSEQ multiplex PCR; TCRdb lists only in-frame clones, some missing. Of more than 2 million clones listed, roughly 95% are singletons. The germline CDR1 and CDR2 sequences are GTSNPN and SVGIG (reference sequence). The CDR3 loop spans 11 amino acids. V was cut by 3 bases and J by 7 bases, with 9 bases left in between. The chain combines TRBV30 with TRBJ1-1; possible D gene TRBD1, 6 bases. The source is a man between 18 and 29 years old in good health. Sequencing was done on a sample of naive CD4+ T cells sorted from blood. The subset was: CD45RA+ positively selected. The CDR3 region has the DNA TGTGCCTGGAGGGGGGGACATGAAGCTTTCTTT. It specifies CAWRGGHEAFF.